The 11 T cell receptor beta chains in this list originate from one sample, sequenced in a study of T cells in Graves' hyperthyroidism and ophthalmopathy. Researchers took RNA transcripts and amplified the TCR beta CDR3 regions from them. The study used the HTBI primer set for a first-round RT-PCR of the TCR CDR3. TCRdb reprocessed the multiplex PCR reads via MiXCR and lists one record per CDR3 protein. The data show a few hundred thousand distinct CDR3 sequences, around 42% seen once. The sequenced material came from peripheral blood or thyroid tissue (not recorded which). These receptors were collected from an adult woman with Graves' disease, either hyperthyroidism or ophthalmopathy (not recorded which).

In nucleotides, the CDR3 is TGTGCCAGCAGTGGTTTTCACGGGAACACTGAAGCTTTCTTT. Translation gives CASSGFHGNTEAFF. V is TRBV2 and J is TRBJ1-1; D is uncertain. Trimming left V 4 bases short and J 1 base short, with 10 bases between. Germline CDR1 reads SNHLY; CDR2 reads FYNNEI. The CDR3 sequence is 14 residues long. Drawing the rest from reference TRBV2 and TRBJ1-1, the complete variable domain is EPEVTQTPSHQVTQMGQEVILRCVPISNHLYFYWYRQILGQKVEFLVSFYNNEISEKSEIFDDQFSVERPDGSNFTLKIRSTKLEDSAMYFCASSGFHGNTEAFFGQGTRLTVV.

The chain combines TRBV2 with TRBJ1-2, with D perhaps matching TRBD1 (6 bases). This CDR3 comprises 15 residues. Deletions cut 2 bases from V and 4 bases from J, with 14 bases between. Looked up from germline, CDR1 is SNHLY and CDR2 is FYNNEI. The CDR3 DNA is TGTGCCAGCAGTGAATCACAGGGTAGGGCCTATGGCTACACCTTC. This gives the protein CASSESQGRAYGYTF. Together with reference TRBV2 and TRBJ1-2, the CDR3 gives the full variable domain: EPEVTQTPSHQVTQMGQEVILRCVPISNHLYFYWYRQILGQKVEFLVSFYNNEISEKSEIFDDQFSVERPDGSNFTLKIRSTKLEDSAMYFCASSESQGRAYGYTFGSGTRLTVV.

This chain connects TRBV7-2 to TRBJ1-4; TRBD1 is a possible D gene (5 bases). This CDR3 contains 18 residues. V shed 5 bases and J shed 0 bases, with 19 bases lying between them. The germline V gene has CDR1 SGHTA and CDR2 FQGNSA. The CDR3 reads CASSLPRGASATNEKLFF. The CDR3 bases are TGTGCCAGCAGCCTACCTCGAGGGGCTTCTGCAACTAATGAAAAACTGTTTTTT.

This clonotype appeared many times. The J gene is TRBJ1-1, the V gene TRBV9; maybe TRBD1 (5 bases). Germline values: CDR1 SGDLS, CDR2 YYNGEE. The length of the CDR3 is 17 residues. Trimming pared 1 base from V and 2 bases from J, leaving 18 bases between. CDR3 nucleotide sequence: TGTGCCAGCAGCGTAAATGTAGAGGCAGGGATTAACACTGAAGCTTTCTTT. Translated, it gives CASSVNVEAGINTEAFF. The variable domain in full, completed from reference TRBV9 and TRBJ1-1, reads DSGVTQTPKHLITATGQRVTLRCSPRSGDLSVYWYQQSLDQGLQFLIQYYNGEERAKGNILERFSAQQFPDLHSELNLSSLELGDSALYFCASSVNVEAGINTEAFFGQGTRLTVV.

V gene TRBV11-1 combines with J gene TRBJ2-7; D gene uncertain. CDR3 length equals 12 residues. With 5 bases removed from V and 5 bases from J, the gap between germline ends came to 10 bases. Germline values: CDR1 SGHAT, CDR2 FQDESV (reference sequence). The CDR3 region is CASSPHNHEQYF. The DNA of the CDR3 is TGTGCCAGCAGCCCTCACAACCACGAGCAGTACTTC. Full variable domain (missing parts from reference TRBV11-1 and TRBJ2-7): EAEVAQSPRYKITEKSQAVAFWCDPISGHATLYWYRQILGQGPELLVQFQDESVVDDSQLPKDRFSAERLKGVDSTLKIQPAELGDSAMYLCASSPHNHEQYFGPGTRLTVT.

V is TRBV10-3 and J is TRBJ2-1; D remains ambiguous. Germline V gene lookup returns CDR1 ENHRY and CDR2 SYGVKD. CDR3 length equals 13 residues. Trimming left V 5 bases short and J 3 bases short, with 8 bases between. Here the CDR3 reads CAISIELYNEQFF. CDR3 nucleotide sequence: TGTGCCATCAGTATAGAACTCTACAATGAGCAGTTCTTC.

This clonotype appeared many times. This sequence joins TRBV10-3 and TRBJ1-2; D unclear. Germline CDR1 ENHRY, CDR2 SYGVKD. Trimming shortened V by 7 bases and J by 5 bases, and 14 bases separated the two germline ends. The CDR3 is 13 residues long. CDR3 protein: CAINDDGLYGYTF. The DNA for the CDR3 is TGTGCCATCAATGACGACGGACTATATGGCTACACCTTC.

This clonotype was recorded many times. The J gene is TRBJ2-7, the V gene TRBV2; perhaps D is TRBD1 or TRBD2 (5 bases each). The CDR3 is 13 amino acids. V lost 7 bases to trimming and J lost 2 bases, with 12 bases between them. Germline assignment: CDR1 SNHLY and CDR2 FYNNEI. The CDR3 DNA follows: TGTGCCAGCACGGGGCAGTCCGCCTACGAGCAGTACTTC. It translates to CASTGQSAYEQYF.

This clonotype was seen once. The rearrangement uses TRBV7-3 and TRBJ2-1; D possibly corresponds to TRBD2 (6 bases). CDR1 and CDR2 (germline): SGHTA, FQGTGA. Trimming cost V 2 bases and J 7 bases, with 15 bases left between them. The CDR3 length is 15 residues. In nucleotides, the CDR3 is TGTGCCAGCAGCTTAGGTTCCGGGGGAAGGAATGAGCAGTTCTTC. Amino acids: CASSLGSGGRNEQFF.

This chain joins TRBV7-9 and TRBJ2-5; D might be TRBD1 or TRBD2, each matching 6 bases. V lost 6 bases to trimming and J lost 10 bases, with 12 bases between them. Germline CDR1 reads SEHNR; CDR2 reads FQNEAQ (reference sequence). CDR3 length equals 11 residues. CDR3 in amino acids: CASRAEGDQYF. As DNA, the CDR3 is TGTGCCAGCAGGGCGGAGGGGGACCAGTACTTC.

This clonotype was found many times. The chain has TRBV29-1 and TRBJ2-2; D is possibly TRBD1 (5 bases). V lost 5 bases and J 5 bases, leaving 12 bases between the germline ends. Germline V gene sequence: CDR1 SQVTM, CDR2 ANQGSEA. This CDR3 has 13 amino acids. The CDR3 sequence is CSVLQGWTGELFF. The CDR3 DNA sequence: TGCAGCGTTCTTCAGGGATGGACCGGGGAGCTGTTTTTT.